This record concerns one T cell receptor (beta chain) sequence. Its target is not known. This sample stems from a study of T cell responses to AZD1222 COVID-19 vaccine. Study-wide results and limits: Regions left unmutated in variants are reportedly the target of nearly half of spike-specific TCRs. White British donors predominated, females outnumbered males, and clonal diversity was possibly underestimated.

Trimming took 5 bases from V and 7 from J; bases not matched to a gene: 4. This CDR3 spans 13 amino acids. Germline V CDR1 and CDR2: LGHDT, YNNKEL (reference sequence). This table comes from immunoSEQ multiplex PCR, and its TCRdb copy is limited to in-frame clones, with some not included. Of roughly 80,000 clones listed, roughly 88% were seen once; the top ten hold roughly 5%. This specimen was peripheral blood, taken on day 0 of MenACWY control vaccination. The V gene is TRBV3-1 (or the pseudogene TRBV3-2), the J gene TRBJ2-2; 7 positions agree with TRBD1. The origin of this receptor is an adult in good health. CDR3 region: CASSIQGVGELFF. CDR3 bases: TGTGCCAGCAGCATCCAGGGGGTCGGGGAGCTGTTTTTT.